What follows are 18 T cell receptor beta chains derived from one specimen sequenced in a study of human T cells and chemical hapten exposure. TCRdb used MiXCR to reprocess the RACE reads, holding one entry per CDR3 protein. The table includes 95,000 to 150,000 distinct CDR3 sequences, roughly 14% detected once. The time point was: pre-sensitization, week 0. As to treatment: therapeutic diphenylcyclopropenone sensitization with weekly scalp DPC. Sequencing was performed on whole blood, taken in connection with sensitization to the hapten diphenylcyclopropenone (DPC). Source of these receptors: a woman aged 18-35 years with alopecia areata. Some clones in this sample may be carry-over from other donors' samples.

In DNA form, the CDR3 reads TGTGCCAGCTCACCAATAGCGGGGGCCGCCTCTGGGGCCAACGTCCTGACTTTC. Protein product: CASSPIAGAASGANVLTF. The gene calls are TRBV18 and TRBJ2-6; 9 nucleotides line up with TRBD2. This CDR3 has 18 amino acids. J was trimmed by 0 bases and V by 2 bases; bases with no gene match: 5. Germline CDR1 and CDR2: KGHSH and LQKENI.

The chain joins TRBV7-9 to TRBJ1-2, with a weak D call TRBD1 (6 bases). Deletions cut 3 bases from V and 4 bases from J, with 18 bases between. The CDR3 extends over 16 amino acids. Germline V gene data show CDR1 as SEHNR and CDR2 as FQNEAQ (reference sequence). CDR3 sequence (DNA): TGTGCCAGCAGCTTCCCCTTGCGAGGGGGGACCTATGGCTACACCTTC. It is translated as CASSFPLRGGTYGYTF.

This clonotype has only a few counts. The gene calls are TRBV20-1 and TRBJ2-7, with TRBD1 matching over 9 bases. This CDR3 has 13 residues. The J segment lost 2 bases and the V segment lost 4 bases, leaving 3 bases of the junction unmatched. The germline gives CDR1 DFQATT, CDR2 SNEGSKA (reference sequence). CDR3 in amino acids: CSATGTGTYEQYF. As DNA, the CDR3 is TGCAGTGCTACGGGGACAGGGACCTACGAGCAGTACTTC.

This clonotype came up a few times. The gene calls are TRBV28 and TRBJ1-2; 8 bases line up with TRBD1. The V gene end was trimmed by 4 bases and the J gene end by 5 bases; junction bases not matched to a gene: 15. The V gene's germline CDR1 is MDHEN and CDR2 SYDVKM. The CDR3 length is 17 residues. CDR3 region: CASSSRPPIGQGYGYTF. The CDR3 DNA reads as TGTGCCAGCAGTTCCCGCCCTCCGATCGGACAGGGATATGGCTACACCTTC.

This clonotype was seen a few times. The V gene is TRBV7-9, the J gene TRBJ1-4, with D uncertain. This CDR3 region has 17 residues. Germline CDR1 and CDR2: SEHNR and FQNEAQ (reference sequence). V lost 3 bases, J lost 7 bases, and 21 bases lay in between. For the CDR3, the DNA is TGTGCCAGCAGCTTGGATAGTGTAGCACCACTCACTGAAAAACTGTTTTTT. This encodes CASSLDSVAPLTEKLFF. Full variable domain (rest looked up from reference TRBV7-9 and TRBJ1-4): DTGVSQNPRHKITKRGQNVTFRCDPISEHNRLYWYRQTLGQGPEFLTYFQNEAQLEKSRLLSDRFSAERPKGSFSTLEIQRTEQGDSAMYLCASSLDSVAPLTEKLFFGSGTQLSVL.

The rearrangement links TRBV6-2 or TRBV6-3 to TRBJ2-1; 9 nucleotides agree with TRBD2. The CDR3 spans 15 residues. J was trimmed by 3 bases and V by 7 bases; bases with no gene match: 7. Germline CDR1 and CDR2: MNHEY and SVGEGT. The CDR3, as DNA: TGTGCCAGCATCTATAGCGGGGGTTACTACAATGAGCAGTTCTTC. The encoded protein is CASIYSGGYYNEQFF.

Written as DNA, the CDR3 is TGTGCCAGCAGTCGTCCACCTACTCCTGACACAGATACGCAGTATTTT. This encodes CASSRPPTPDTDTQYF. The V and J genes are TRBV6-2 or TRBV6-3 and TRBJ2-3; D uncertain. This CDR3 contains 16 residues. The V end lost 5 bases, the J end lost 2 bases, and 17 bases lay between the germline ends. Germline V gives CDR1 MNHEY, CDR2 SVGEGT.

This clonotype was counted only a few times. The chain is built from TRBV2 and TRBJ2-1, with TRBD2 matching 11 bases. Germline V gene sequence: CDR1 SNHLY, CDR2 FYNNEI. Unmatched junction bases numbered 8, after V lost 6 bases and J lost 13 bases. The CDR3 runs to 13 residues. CDR3 nucleotides: TGTGCCAGCAGGCCTATAGCGGGGGGGCCTCAGTTCTTC. This codes for CASRPIAGGPQFF.

This clonotype turned up a few times. The chain couples TRBV4-3 to TRBJ2-7; D might be TRBD1 (6 bases). V lost 1 base to trimming and J lost 2 bases, with 9 bases between them. In germline, CDR1 is LGHNA, CDR2 YSLEER. The length of the CDR3 is 14 residues. The CDR3 here is CASSQVGGAYEQYF. For the CDR3, the DNA is TGCGCCAGCAGCCAAGTAGGGGGAGCCTACGAGCAGTACTTC.

This clonotype has only a few counts. The chain combines TRBV7-9 with TRBJ1-1; no clear D gene. The CDR3 loop spans 13 amino acids. Deletions cut 3 bases from V and 0 bases from J, with 5 bases between. Looked up from germline, CDR1 is SEHNR and CDR2 is FQNEAQ (reference sequence). Written as DNA, the CDR3 is TGTGCCAGCAGCTTCGGCCTGAACACTGAAGCTTTCTTT. This encodes CASSFGLNTEAFF.

As regards this clonotype: A much bigger clone sits one base away, suggesting this may be a read error. The chain carries TRBV4-2 and TRBJ1-4; no definite D call. The CDR3 is 15 residues long. CDR1 is LGHNA and CDR2 is YNFKEQ in the germline V gene. V was pared by 3 bases and J by 4 bases, with 12 bases between. The CDR3 coding sequence is TGTGCCAGCAGCCATGGGATAGGGCGTAATGAAAAACTGTTTTTT. Encoded protein: CASSHGIGRNEKLFF.

This clonotype has a handful of counts. DNA of the CDR3: TGTGCCAGCAGCAAAGCAAGGCCAGGAAGGTCCTACACCTTC. It translates to CASSKARPGRSYTF. The genes are TRBV21-1 and TRBJ1-2. TRBV21-1 is deemed a pseudogene. This CDR3 has 14 residues.

This clonotype was counted many times. The rearrangement joins TRBV19 to TRBJ1-5; D unresolved. The CDR3 spans 12 residues. The V end was cut by 5 bases, the J end by 6 bases, with 8 bases between. Per the germline V gene, CDR1 is LNHDA and CDR2 is SQIVND (reference sequence). The DNA for the CDR3 is TGTGCCAGTAGTCCCACCGGTCAGCCCCAGCATTTT. This gives the protein CASSPTGQPQHF.

This clonotype was recorded many times. This chain links TRBV18 with TRBJ1-1, with D uncertain. CDR1 is KGHSH and CDR2 is LQKENI in the germline V gene. V was pared by 3 bases and J by 5 bases, with 7 bases between. The CDR3 is 12 residues long. The CDR3 region is CASSPAGTEAFF. The CDR3 nucleotides are TGTGCCAGCTCACCCGCGGGAACTGAAGCTTTCTTT.

This clonotype came up many times. The chain carries TRBV6-2 or TRBV6-3 and TRBJ1-1, with D perhaps TRBD1 (6 bases). Germline V gene sequence: CDR1 MNHEY, CDR2 SVGEGT. The CDR3 loop spans 15 amino acids. Trimming took 8 bases from V and 2 from J, leaving 18 bases between them. As DNA, the CDR3 is TGTGCCAGCCTTCCGGAGGACAGACTTAACACTGAAGCTTTCTTT. It is translated as CASLPEDRLNTEAFF.

This clonotype was seen a few times. The V gene is TRBV5-4, the J gene TRBJ2-5, with D maybe TRBD2 (7 bases). The germline V gene encodes CDR1 SGHNT and CDR2 YYREEE (reference sequence). V was cut by 0 bases and J by 2 bases, with 17 bases left in between. CDR3 size: 17 residues. The CDR3 nucleotides read TGTGCCAGCAGCTTGGCGGGGGGCGGACGTCTACAAGAGACCCAGTACTTC. It is translated as CASSLAGGGRLQETQYF.

This clonotype showed up many times. The gene calls are TRBV28 and TRBJ1-3, with 7 bases that match TRBD1. The germline CDR1 and CDR2 sequences are MDHEN and SYDVKM. Unmatched junction bases numbered 5, after V lost 6 bases and J lost 0 bases. CDR3 size: 15 residues. The CDR3 coding sequence is TGTGCCAGCAGCCCAGGGGGGAGCTCTGGAAACACCATATATTTT. Translation: CASSPGGSSGNTIYF. The variable domain in full, with the rest retrieved from reference TRBV28 and TRBJ1-3, is DVKVTQSSRYLVKRTGEKVFLECVQDMDHENMFWYRQDPGLGLRLIYFSYDVKMKEKGDIPEGYSVSREKKERFSLILESASTNQTSMYLCASSPGGSSGNTIYFGEGSWLTVV.

The chain employs TRBV5-5 and TRBJ2-3; 11 bases align to TRBD2. V lost 1 base and J lost 3; bases outside the gene matches: 7. The CDR3 has 17 residues. The germline V gene encodes CDR1 SGHKS and CDR2 YYEKEE (reference sequence). This CDR3 is CASSLYLAGGPTDTQYF. The CDR3 nucleotides read TGTGCCAGCAGCTTGTACTTAGCGGGGGGGCCGACAGATACGCAGTATTTT.